This T cell receptor beta chain emerged from a study of shared clonotypes between healthy human individuals. Every donor, a Caucasian adult, lived in Nashville, Tennessee. The table came from immunoSEQ multiplex PCR; TCRdb's copy has only in-frame clones and leaves some out. In the table there are about 520,000 clones, about 72% of which are singletons. V lost 5 bases and J lost 3, with 14 bases in between. There are 15 residues in the CDR3. Germline values: CDR1 SGHVS, CDR2 FQNEAQ. The sequence was collected from a woman aged 35 to 49 in good health. Some clones in this sample may be carry-over from other donors' samples. The rearrangement joins TRBV7-8 to TRBJ1-5, with unresolved D. Sequences were obtained from PBMCs. The CDR3 protein is CASSPEPSFNQPQHF. The CDR3, as DNA: TGTGCCAGCAGCCCAGAGCCCAGTTTCAATCAGCCCCAGCATTTT.